The 24 T cell receptor beta chains below come from one sample, sequenced in a study of blood T cell repertoires in COVID-19. Repertoires were generated with immunoSEQ multiplex PCR, while TCRdb's copy carries only in-frame clones and drops some. The sample has about 270,000 clones, about nine tenths seen once. Input material: PBMCs or T cells enriched from blood (not recorded which). The receptors originated from a woman in her thirties or forties with acute COVID-19.

The chain employs TRBV6-2 or TRBV6-3 and TRBJ2-2, with D perhaps TRBD1 (5 bases). The ends were cut back, 2 bases at V and 0 bases at J, with 19 bases in the middle. Germline V lookup: CDR1 MNHEY, CDR2 SVGEGT. The CDR3 runs 19 residues. This CDR3 is CASSYRGLGQGTNTGELFF. CDR3 in DNA: TGTGCCAGCAGTTACAGGGGCCTGGGTCAGGGCACGAACACCGGGGAGCTGTTTTTT.

The CDR3 DNA is TGTGCCAGCAGCTTGGATCGGGAAGGCTACACCTTC. It translates to CASSLDREGYTF. The chain employs TRBV7-2 and TRBJ1-2; D call uncertain. The CDR3 covers 12 residues. V lost 3 bases and J 8 bases, leaving 10 bases between the germline ends. Germline loops: CDR1 SGHTA, CDR2 FQGNSA.

The V gene is TRBV7-2, the J gene TRBJ1-3, with TRBD1 matching over 8 bases. V was pared by 4 bases and J by 1 base, with 9 bases of the junction left unmatched. CDR3 length: 17 amino acids. Germline CDR1 SGHTA, CDR2 FQGNSA. The CDR3 spells CASSSWTGRGSGNTIYF. In nucleotides, the CDR3 is TGTGCCAGCAGCTCCTGGACAGGGAGGGGGTCTGGAAACACCATATATTTT. Complete variable domain (other parts from reference TRBV7-2 and TRBJ1-3): GAGVSQSPSNKVTEKGKDVELRCDPISGHTALYWYRQSLGQGLEFLIYFQGNSAPDKSGLPSDRFSAERTGGSVSTLTIQRTQQEDSAVYLCASSSWTGRGSGNTIYFGEGSWLTVV.

The chain recombines TRBV29-1 with TRBJ2-1, with 11 bases aligning to TRBD2. The CDR3 sequence is 13 residues long. V shed 7 bases, J shed 9 bases, and the junction held 8 bases outside the gene matches. CDR1 and CDR2 (germline): SQVTM, ANQGSEA. For the CDR3, the DNA is TGCAGCGCTTTAGCGGGAGGGCCGGGTGAGCAGTTCTTC. It codes for CSALAGGPGEQFF.

J is TRBJ2-5 and V is TRBV5-1; D may be TRBD2 (5 bases). Germline CDR1 reads SGHRS; CDR2 reads YFSETQ. The CDR3 extends over 14 amino acids. Trimming pared 7 bases from V and 2 bases from J, leaving 15 bases between. The CDR3 here is CASSIGGSQETQYF. The CDR3 DNA follows: TGCGCCAGCTCTATTGGAGGTTCACAAGAGACCCAGTACTTC.

The genes are TRBV28 and TRBJ1-1, with D uncertain. The CDR3 is made up of 13 amino acids. V was cut by 5 bases and J by 6 bases, with 13 bases left in between. Germline CDR1 reads MDHEN; CDR2 reads SYDVKM. In nucleotides, the CDR3 is TGTGCCAGCAGTACCCTTTTCACAGCTGAAGCTTTCTTT. It is translated as CASSTLFTAEAFF.

This chain uses TRBV24-1 with TRBJ2-3, with 7 positions matching TRBD2. This CDR3 region has 14 residues. V was clipped by 5 bases and J by 1 base; unmatched bases: 2. Germline V lookup: CDR1 KGHDR, CDR2 SFDVKD. The CDR3 loop reads CATSGGGGTDTQYF. In nucleotides, the CDR3 is TGTGCCACCAGTGGTGGGGGGGGCACAGATACGCAGTATTTT.

Details on this clone: Other DNA sequences in the same sample also yield this CDR3. The chain combines TRBV9 with TRBJ2-7, with 8 nucleotides matching TRBD2. The J segment lost 1 base and the V segment lost 0 bases, leaving 3 bases of the junction unmatched. Germline-derived CDR1 and CDR2 are SGDLS and YYNGEE. CDR3 length: 15 amino acids. Here the CDR3 reads CASSVESGGSYEQYF. CDR3 DNA sequence: TGTGCCAGCAGCGTAGAAAGCGGGGGATCCTACGAGCAGTACTTC.

This chain links TRBV12-3 or TRBV12-4 with TRBJ1-2; 8 nucleotides match TRBD1. This CDR3 is built from 12 residues. V trimming: 6 bases; J trimming: 8 bases; junction bases outside the gene matches: 5. This CDR3 reads CASRRTGRGYTF. CDR3 coding DNA: TGTGCCAGCAGGCGGACAGGGCGAGGCTACACCTTC.

This chain links TRBV24-1 with TRBJ1-1; the D gene is possibly TRBD1 (5 bases). Germline loops: CDR1 KGHDR, CDR2 SFDVKD. The CDR3 consists of 12 residues. The V and J ends lost 4 bases and 8 bases respectively, with 10 bases between them. The CDR3 protein is CATSDPGGEAFF. Written as DNA, the CDR3 is TGTGCCACCAGTGACCCCGGGGGGGAAGCTTTCTTT.

This rearrangement joins TRBV15 to TRBJ1-2; no definite D call. The germline V and J ends were trimmed by 1 base and 4 bases, with 16 bases remaining between them. The germline gives CDR1 LNHNV, CDR2 YYDKDF (reference sequence). The CDR3 consists of 16 residues. The CDR3 loop is CATSRGGMGEVYGYTF. CDR3 nucleotide sequence: TGTGCCACCAGCAGAGGAGGTATGGGAGAGGTCTATGGCTACACCTTC.

The chain joins TRBV3-1 (or the pseudogene TRBV3-2) to TRBJ1-6, with 11 bases fitting TRBD1. CDR3 length: 14 residues. Germline lookup yields CDR1 LGHDT and CDR2 YNNKEL (reference sequence). With V trimmed by 5 bases and J by 10 bases, 4 bases remained unmatched. CDR3 protein: CASSFGQGASPLHF. The CDR3 region has the DNA TGTGCCAGCAGCTTTGGACAGGGGGCGTCACCCCTCCACTTT.

The chain is built from TRBV7-9 and TRBJ1-6, with a tentative D call TRBD1 (5 bases). V dropped 4 bases and J dropped 11 bases, with 12 bases sitting between them. Looked up from germline, CDR1 is SEHNR and CDR2 is FQNEAQ (reference sequence). This CDR3 has 13 amino acids. The CDR3 here is CASSWGEGTPLHF. The DNA of the CDR3 is TGTGCCAGCAGCTGGGGGGAGGGGACACCCCTCCACTTT.

The rearrangement uses TRBV6-5 and TRBJ1-2; TRBD1 agrees at 9 bases. There are 12 residues in the CDR3. Trimming cost V 8 bases and J 7 bases; bases outside gene matches: 5. Germline CDR1 reads MNHEY; CDR2 reads SVGAGI. For the CDR3, the DNA is TGTGCCAGCCGGGACAGGGAGGCTGGCTACACCTTC. Translated: CASRDREAGYTF.

This clone has a single count. The rearrangement uses TRBV7-9 and TRBJ1-2, with 7 bases fitting TRBD1. CDR3 length: 14 residues. J gave up 8 bases and V 4 bases, and 10 bases lay outside the gene matches. The germline V gene has CDR1 SEHNR and CDR2 FQNEAQ (reference sequence). The CDR3 is CASSSHRQGGGYTF. CDR3 in DNA: TGTGCCAGCAGCTCCCACCGACAGGGCGGAGGCTACACCTTC.

V and J are TRBV27 and TRBJ2-3; 13 bases line up with TRBD2. The germline V gene has CDR1 MNHEY and CDR2 SMNVEV (reference sequence). Trimming removed 0 bases from V and 5 bases from J; junction bases left unmatched: 8. The CDR3 is 18 amino acids. The CDR3 spells CASSLSPQLAGGRDTQYF. In nucleotides, the CDR3 is TGTGCCAGCAGTTTATCCCCCCAACTAGCGGGAGGGAGAGATACGCAGTATTTT.

This chain links TRBV5-4 with TRBJ2-2; tentatively, D is TRBD1 (6 bases). The CDR3 is 16 amino acids. Germline lookup yields CDR1 SGHNT and CDR2 YYREEE (reference sequence). Between the trimmed V and J ends, which lost 4 bases and 0 bases, there was a span of 13 bases. The CDR3 loop reads CASSPGWDTNTGELFF. CDR3 coding DNA: TGTGCCAGCAGCCCGGGGTGGGACACGAACACCGGGGAGCTGTTTTTT. The complete variable domain, with remaining parts taken from reference TRBV5-4 and TRBJ2-2, reads ETGVTQSPTHLIKTRGQQVTLRCSSQSGHNTVSWYQQALGQGPQFIFQYYREEENGRGNFPPRFSGLQFPNYSSELNVNALELDDSALYLCASSPGWDTNTGELFFGEGSRLTVL.

V and J are TRBV10-3 and TRBJ1-1, with unresolved D. With 9 bases removed from V and 0 bases from J, the gap between germline ends came to 17 bases. There are 15 residues in the CDR3. Germline CDR1 reads ENHRY; CDR2 reads SYGVKD. CDR3 nucleotides: TGTGCCATGAGCACGATGGGAGGCATGAACACTGAAGCTTTCTTT. Its translation: CAMSTMGGMNTEAFF.

The chain couples TRBV5-1 to TRBJ2-3; the match to TRBD2 covers 12 bases. Germline trimming cut 0 bases from V and 1 base from J; bases unmatched to any gene: 3. The CDR3 spans 17 residues. CDR1 is SGHRS and CDR2 is YFSETQ in the germline V gene. This CDR3 reads CASSLAWTSGGTDTQYF. The DNA of the CDR3 is TGCGCCAGCAGCTTGGCCTGGACTAGCGGGGGCACAGATACGCAGTATTTT.

The gene calls are TRBV11-2 and TRBJ1-4, with D possibly being TRBD1 (5 bases). Germline lookup yields CDR1 SGHAT and CDR2 FQNNGV. The CDR3 has 13 residues. The ends were cut back, 10 bases at V and 6 bases at J, with 15 bases in the middle. This CDR3 is CATSPGDYEKLFF. CDR3 bases: TGTGCCACCTCCCCGGGGGATTATGAAAAACTGTTTTTT.

In its sample, this clone was seen once. The chain uses TRBV12-3 or TRBV12-4 and TRBJ1-3; D not resolved. V was clipped by 3 bases and J by 2 bases, with 5 bases between them. There are 13 residues in the CDR3. The CDR3 nucleotides read TGTGCCAGCAGTTTGCGTGCTGGAAACACCATATATTTT. It codes for CASSLRAGNTIYF.

V and J are TRBV7-9 and TRBJ1-1; D unresolved. Per germline, CDR1 SEHNR and CDR2 FQNEAQ (reference sequence). Between the trimmed V and J ends, which lost 1 base and 6 bases, there was a span of 9 bases. This CDR3 is 13 amino acids long. CDR3 DNA: TGTGCCAGCAGCTTAGTTTTGTACTCTGAAGCTTTCTTT. Translated: CASSLVLYSEAFF. The full variable domain, with the rest looked up from reference TRBV7-9 and TRBJ1-1, is DTGVSQNPRHKITKRGQNVTFRCDPISEHNRLYWYRQTLGQGPEFLTYFQNEAQLEKSRLLSDRFSAERPKGSFSTLEIQRTEQGDSAMYLCASSLVLYSEAFFGQGTRLTVV.

This clone has a single count. The rearrangement uses TRBV7-3 and TRBJ2-1, with 11 bases identical to TRBD1. V lost 4 bases to trimming and J lost 3 bases; unmatched junction nucleotides: 8. Germline V lookup: CDR1 SGHTA, CDR2 FQGTGA. The CDR3 has 17 amino acids. CDR3 nucleotides: TGTGCCAGCAGCTGGACAGGGGGCCGAAACGACTACAATGAGCAGTTCTTC. It translates to CASSWTGGRNDYNEQFF.

This chain joins TRBV5-4 and TRBJ2-7, with 10 bases aligning to TRBD1. With V trimmed by 0 bases and J by 3 bases, 3 bases remained unmatched. Germline values: CDR1 SGHNT, CDR2 YYREEE (reference sequence). This CDR3 has 15 residues. The CDR3, as DNA: TGTGCCAGCAGCTTGGGACAGGGGGCTCTCTACGAGCAGTACTTC. This codes for CASSLGQGALYEQYF.